The sequence of this TCR beta chain was determined in a study of metastatic and nonmetastatic thyroid tumors. The CDR3 contains 13 residues. Per the germline V gene, CDR1 is SGHRS and CDR2 is YFSETQ. Trimming removed 1 base from V and 0 bases from J, with 4 bases in between. No treatment had been given to any patient before thyroid surgery. TCRdb re-analyzed the PCR reads using MiXCR. The sample has some 27,000 clones; about 25% are singletons. J is TRBJ1-1 and V is TRBV5-1, with D unresolved. The sequencing input was blood. This receptor was taken from a female donor with papillary thyroid cancer or a benign thyroid nodule (not recorded which). Some clones in this sample may be carry-over from other donors' samples. The CDR3 is CASSLSLNTEAFF. Written as DNA, the CDR3 is TGCGCCAGCAGCTTGTCTTTGAACACTGAAGCTTTCTTT.